The present entry profiles one T cell receptor (beta chain) with its context. There were only Caucasian adults among the donors, and all lived in Nashville, Tennessee. The data belong to a study of shared clonotypes between healthy human individuals. Losses at the gene ends were 6 bases for V and 9 bases for J; bases not matched to a gene: 9. Germline-derived CDR1 and CDR2 are LNHDA and SQIVND (reference sequence). This CDR3 has 13 amino acids. Assay: immunoSEQ multiplex PCR; the TCRdb copy retains only in-frame clones and omits some. The table has some 2.3 million clones, 80% to 95% seen once; the top ten hold 0.39%.

V is TRBV19 and J is TRBJ1-1; 8 bases line up with TRBD1. The sequence came from a man younger than 35 in good health. Some clones in this sample may be carry-over from other donors' samples. The sequenced sample was naive CD4+ T cells from PBMCs. Subset indicated: CD45RA+ positively selected. In nucleotides, the CDR3 is TGTGCCAGTAGGCGATCAGGGGGCAGGAAAGCTTTCTTT. Encoded protein: CASRRSGGRKAFF. Combining the CDR3 with reference TRBV19 and TRBJ1-1 gives the whole variable domain DGGITQSPKYLFRKEGQNVTLSCEQNLNHDAMYWYRQDPGQGLRLIYYSQIVNDFQKGDIAEGYSVSREKKESFPLTVTSAQKNPTAFYLCASRRSGGRKAFFGQGTRLTVV.